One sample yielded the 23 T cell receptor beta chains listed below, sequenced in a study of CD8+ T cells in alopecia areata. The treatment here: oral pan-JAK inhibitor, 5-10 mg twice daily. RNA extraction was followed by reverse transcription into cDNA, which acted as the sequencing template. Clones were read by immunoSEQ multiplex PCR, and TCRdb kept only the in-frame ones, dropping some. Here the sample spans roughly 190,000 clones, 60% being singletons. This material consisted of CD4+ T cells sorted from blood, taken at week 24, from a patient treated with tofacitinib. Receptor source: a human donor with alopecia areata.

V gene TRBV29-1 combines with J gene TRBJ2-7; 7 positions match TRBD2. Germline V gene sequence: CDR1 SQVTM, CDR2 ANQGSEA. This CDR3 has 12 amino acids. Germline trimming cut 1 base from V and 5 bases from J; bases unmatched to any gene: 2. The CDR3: CSVEVGRHEQYF. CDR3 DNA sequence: TGCAGCGTTGAAGTCGGGAGGCACGAGCAGTACTTC.

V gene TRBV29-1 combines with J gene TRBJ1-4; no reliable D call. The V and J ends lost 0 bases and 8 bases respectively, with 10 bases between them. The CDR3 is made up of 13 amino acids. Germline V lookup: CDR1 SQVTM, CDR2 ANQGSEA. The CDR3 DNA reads TGCAGCGTTGAAGATATCGCGGCAGAAAAACTGTTTTTT. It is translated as CSVEDIAAEKLFF.

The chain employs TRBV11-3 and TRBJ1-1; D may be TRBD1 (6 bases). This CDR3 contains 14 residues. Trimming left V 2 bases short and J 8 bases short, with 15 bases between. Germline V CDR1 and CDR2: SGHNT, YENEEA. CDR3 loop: CASSLSGKTGEAFF. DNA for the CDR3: TGTGCCAGCAGCTTATCGGGGAAAACAGGGGAAGCTTTCTTT.

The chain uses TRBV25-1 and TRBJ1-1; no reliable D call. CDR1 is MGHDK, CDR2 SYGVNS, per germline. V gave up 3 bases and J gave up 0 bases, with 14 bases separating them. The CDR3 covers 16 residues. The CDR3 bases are TGTGCCAGCAGTGATGGGCTCTTCGGGATGAACACTGAAGCTTTCTTT. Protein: CASSDGLFGMNTEAFF.

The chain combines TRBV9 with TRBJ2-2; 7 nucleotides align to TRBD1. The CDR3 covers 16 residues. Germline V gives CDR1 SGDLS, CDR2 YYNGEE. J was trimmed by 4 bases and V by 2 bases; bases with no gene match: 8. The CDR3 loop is CASSVTVGQITGELFF. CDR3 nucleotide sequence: TGTGCCAGCAGCGTGACTGTGGGACAGATCACCGGGGAGCTGTTTTTT.

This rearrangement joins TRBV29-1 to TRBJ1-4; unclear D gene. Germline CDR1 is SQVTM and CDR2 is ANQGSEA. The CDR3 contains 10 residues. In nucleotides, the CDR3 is TGCGCGGCAACTAATGAAAAACTGTTTTTT. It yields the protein CAATNEKLFF. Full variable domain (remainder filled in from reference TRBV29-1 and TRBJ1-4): SAVISQKPSRDICQRGTSLTIQCQVDSQVTMMFWYRQQPGQSLTLIATANQGSEATYESGFVIDKFPISRPNLTFSTLTVSNMSPEDSSIYLCAATNEKLFFGSGTQLSVL.

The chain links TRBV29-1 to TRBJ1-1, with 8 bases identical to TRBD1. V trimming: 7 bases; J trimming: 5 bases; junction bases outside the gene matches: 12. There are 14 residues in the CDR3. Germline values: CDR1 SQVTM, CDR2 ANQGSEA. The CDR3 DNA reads TGCAGCGGACACGACCAGGGGGCCTTAACTGAAGCTTTCTTT. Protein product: CSGHDQGALTEAFF.

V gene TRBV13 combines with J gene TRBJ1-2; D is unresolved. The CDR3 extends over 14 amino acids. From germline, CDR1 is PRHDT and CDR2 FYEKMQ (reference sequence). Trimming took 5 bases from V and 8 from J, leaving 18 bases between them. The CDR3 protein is CASSRMGGLSGYTF. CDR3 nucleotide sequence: TGTGCCAGCAGCCGCATGGGTGGTCTTTCCGGCTACACCTTC.

CDR3 in DNA: TGTGCCAGCAGCACCTCCCTGGACGGACAAGAGACCCAGTACTTC. Protein sequence: CASSTSLDGQETQYF. The V call is TRBV7-8, the J call TRBJ2-5; the D is unclear. V dropped 5 bases and J dropped 2 bases, with 15 bases sitting between them. The length of the CDR3 is 15 residues. Germline CDR1 SGHVS, CDR2 FQNEAQ.

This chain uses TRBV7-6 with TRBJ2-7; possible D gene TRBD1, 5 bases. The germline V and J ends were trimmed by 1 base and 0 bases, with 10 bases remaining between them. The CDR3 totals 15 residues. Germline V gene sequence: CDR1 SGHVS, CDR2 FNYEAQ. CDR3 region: CASSLEQGFSYEQYF. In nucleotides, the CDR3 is TGTGCCAGCAGCTTAGAGCAGGGCTTCTCCTACGAGCAGTACTTC.

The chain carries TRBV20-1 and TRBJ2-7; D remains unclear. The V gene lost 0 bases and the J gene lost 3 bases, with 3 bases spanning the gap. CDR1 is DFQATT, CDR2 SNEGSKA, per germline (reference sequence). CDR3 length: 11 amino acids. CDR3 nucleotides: TGCAGTGCTAGAGAGATCTACGAGCAGTACTTC. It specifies CSAREIYEQYF.

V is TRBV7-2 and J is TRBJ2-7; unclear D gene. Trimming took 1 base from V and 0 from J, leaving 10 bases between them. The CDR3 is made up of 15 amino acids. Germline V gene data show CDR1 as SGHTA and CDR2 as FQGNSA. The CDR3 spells CASSLVTVSSYEQYF. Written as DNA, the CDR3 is TGTGCCAGCAGCTTAGTAACAGTAAGCTCCTACGAGCAGTACTTC.

CDR3 nucleotide sequence: TGTGCCTGGAGTTCCGGCCTCGACAGAAGGCACACTGAAGCTTTCTTT. Translation: CAWSSGLDRRHTEAFF. The chain combines TRBV30 with TRBJ1-1; perhaps TRBD1 as D (5 bases). Trimming took off 2 bases at V and 3 bases at J, with 19 bases between the two ends. This CDR3 contains 16 residues. CDR1 and CDR2 (germline): GTSNPN, SVGIG (reference sequence). The full variable domain, rest sourced from reference TRBV30 and TRBJ1-1, is SQTIHQWPATLVQPVGSPLSLECTVEGTSNPNLYWYRQAAGRGLQLLFYSVGIGQISSEVPQNLSASRPQDRQFILSSKKLLLSDSGFYLCAWSSGLDRRHTEAFFGQGTRLTVV.

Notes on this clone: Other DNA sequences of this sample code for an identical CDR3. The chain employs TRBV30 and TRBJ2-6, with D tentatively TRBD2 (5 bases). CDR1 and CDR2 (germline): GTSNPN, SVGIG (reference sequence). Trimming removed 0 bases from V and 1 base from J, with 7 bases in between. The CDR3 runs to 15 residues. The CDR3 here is CAWSVRGSGANVLTF. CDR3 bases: TGTGCCTGGAGTGTACGAGGGTCTGGGGCCAACGTCCTGACTTTC.

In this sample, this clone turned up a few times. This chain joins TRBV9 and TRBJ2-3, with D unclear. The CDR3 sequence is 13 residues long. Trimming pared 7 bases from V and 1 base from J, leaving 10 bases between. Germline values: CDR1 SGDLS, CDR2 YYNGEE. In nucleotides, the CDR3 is TGTGCCAGCTCTATTAGGGGCACAGATACGCAGTATTTT. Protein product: CASSIRGTDTQYF. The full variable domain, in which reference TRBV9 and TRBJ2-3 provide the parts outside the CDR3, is DSGVTQTPKHLITATGQRVTLRCSPRSGDLSVYWYQQSLDQGLQFLIQYYNGEERAKGNILERFSAQQFPDLHSELNLSSLELGDSALYFCASSIRGTDTQYFGPGTRLTVL.

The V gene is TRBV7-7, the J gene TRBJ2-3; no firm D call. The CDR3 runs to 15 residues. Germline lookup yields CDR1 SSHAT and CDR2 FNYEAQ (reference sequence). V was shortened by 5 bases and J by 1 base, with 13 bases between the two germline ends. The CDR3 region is CASSASRSGTDTQYF. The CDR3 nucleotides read TGTGCCAGCAGCGCCAGTCGGTCGGGCACAGATACGCAGTATTTT.

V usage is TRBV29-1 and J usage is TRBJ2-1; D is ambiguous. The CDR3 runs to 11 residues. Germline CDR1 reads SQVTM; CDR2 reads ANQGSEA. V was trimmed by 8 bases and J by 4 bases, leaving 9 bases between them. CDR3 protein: CSLHSYNEQFF. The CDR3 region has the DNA TGCAGCTTGCACAGTTACAATGAGCAGTTCTTC.

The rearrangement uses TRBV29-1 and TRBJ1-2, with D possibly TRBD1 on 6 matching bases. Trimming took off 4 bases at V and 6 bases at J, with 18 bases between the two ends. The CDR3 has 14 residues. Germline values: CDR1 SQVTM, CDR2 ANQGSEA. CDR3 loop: CSVGGGGLSDGYTF. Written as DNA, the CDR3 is TGCAGCGTTGGAGGAGGGGGATTGTCCGATGGCTACACCTTC.

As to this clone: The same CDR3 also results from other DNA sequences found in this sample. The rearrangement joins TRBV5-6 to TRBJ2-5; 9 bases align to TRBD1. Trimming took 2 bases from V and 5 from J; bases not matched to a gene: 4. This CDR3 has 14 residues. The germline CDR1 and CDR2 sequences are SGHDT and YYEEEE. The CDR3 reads CASSLQGARETQYF. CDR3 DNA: TGTGCCAGCAGCTTACAGGGGGCTAGGGAGACCCAGTACTTC.

CDR3 sequence reads: CASNLGLLNTEAFF. The CDR3 nucleotides read TGTGCCAGCAACCTCGGACTCCTGAACACTGAAGCTTTCTTT. The chain carries TRBV2 and TRBJ1-1; D unclear. V was clipped by 7 bases and J by 0 bases, with 12 bases between them. Germline loops: CDR1 SNHLY, CDR2 FYNNEI. The CDR3 runs to 14 residues.

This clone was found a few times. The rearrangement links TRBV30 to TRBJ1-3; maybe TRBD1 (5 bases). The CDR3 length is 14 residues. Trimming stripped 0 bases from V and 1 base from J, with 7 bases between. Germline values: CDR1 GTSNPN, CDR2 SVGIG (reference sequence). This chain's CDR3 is CAWSVGASGNTIYF. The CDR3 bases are TGTGCCTGGAGTGTAGGGGCGTCTGGAAACACCATATATTTT. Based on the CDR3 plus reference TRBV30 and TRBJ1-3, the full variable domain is SQTIHQWPATLVQPVGSPLSLECTVEGTSNPNLYWYRQAAGRGLQLLFYSVGIGQISSEVPQNLSASRPQDRQFILSSKKLLLSDSGFYLCAWSVGASGNTIYFGEGSWLTVV.

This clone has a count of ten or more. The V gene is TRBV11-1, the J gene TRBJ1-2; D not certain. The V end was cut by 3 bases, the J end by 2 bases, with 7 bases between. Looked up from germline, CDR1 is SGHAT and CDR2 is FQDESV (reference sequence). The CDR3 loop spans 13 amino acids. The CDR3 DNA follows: TGTGCCAGCAGCTTGGAGCACAACTATGGCTACACCTTC. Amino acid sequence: CASSLEHNYGYTF.

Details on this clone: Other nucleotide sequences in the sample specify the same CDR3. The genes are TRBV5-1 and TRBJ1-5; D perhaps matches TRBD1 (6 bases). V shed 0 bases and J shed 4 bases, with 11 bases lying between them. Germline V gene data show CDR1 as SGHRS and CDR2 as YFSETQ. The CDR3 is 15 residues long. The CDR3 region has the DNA TGCGCCAGCAGCTTGGAGGGAGGGGGGAATCAGCCCCAGCATTTT. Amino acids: CASSLEGGGNQPQHF.